These 29 T cell receptor beta chains share one sample of origin, sequenced in a study of blood T cell repertoires in COVID-19. Clones were read by immunoSEQ multiplex PCR, and TCRdb kept only the in-frame ones, dropping some. Of 60,000 to 95,000 clones listed, roughly nine tenths are singletons. The sequenced sample consisted of peripheral blood. The receptors stem from a woman older than 75 with active or convalescent COVID-19.

DNA for the CDR3: TGTGCCAGCAGCCCTATAGGGGGGACAGGGAAGGATCTCCACGAGCAGTACTTC. Encoded protein: CASSPIGGTGKDLHEQYF. This chain uses TRBV7-9 with TRBJ2-7; 9 bases are a match to TRBD1. The trim removed 5 bases at V and 5 bases at J, leaving 19 bases unmatched. Germline assignment: CDR1 SEHNR and CDR2 FQNEAQ (reference sequence). CDR3 length equals 18 residues.

J is TRBJ1-4 and V is TRBV6-5, with 7 bases aligning to TRBD1. J lost 2 bases, V lost 4 bases, and 4 bases had no gene match. From germline, CDR1 is MNHEY and CDR2 SVGAGI. CDR3 size: 15 residues. CDR3 in DNA: TGTGCCAGCAGTTTCAGGGGGTTGACTAATGAAAAACTGTTTTTT. This encodes CASSFRGLTNEKLFF.

J is TRBJ1-6 and V is TRBV5-6; D is perhaps TRBD1 (5 bases). The CDR3 consists of 13 residues. Germline V gives CDR1 SGHDT, CDR2 YYEEEE. Trimming shortened V by 4 bases and J by 5 bases, and 7 bases separated the two germline ends. In DNA, the CDR3 is TGTGCCAGCAGCATAGGGGATAATTCACCCCTCCACTTT. Translating gives CASSIGDNSPLHF. The full variable domain, in which reference TRBV5-6 and TRBJ1-6 provide the parts outside the CDR3, is DAGVTQSPTHLIKTRGQQVTLRCSPKSGHDTVSWYQQALGQGPQFIFQYYEEEERQRGNFPDRFSGHQFPNYSSELNVNALLLGDSALYLCASSIGDNSPLHFGNGTRLTVT.

The chain couples TRBV19 to TRBJ1-3, with TRBD1 matching over 7 bases. V shed 4 bases, J shed 0 bases, and the junction held 9 bases outside the gene matches. The CDR3 loop spans 17 amino acids. Germline CDR1 LNHDA, CDR2 SQIVND (reference sequence). CDR3 region: CASSTQGTVFSGNTIYF. As DNA, the CDR3 is TGTGCCAGTAGTACCCAAGGGACAGTTTTCTCTGGAAACACCATATATTTT.

This chain connects TRBV28 to TRBJ1-5, with TRBD1 matching over 7 bases. The CDR3 extends over 15 amino acids. The V gene end was trimmed by 6 bases and the J gene end by 2 bases; junction bases not matched to a gene: 7. Germline V gene data show CDR1 as MDHEN and CDR2 as SYDVKM. The CDR3 coding sequence is TGTGCCAGCAGCCCACCGACAGGGCGCAATCAGCCCCAGCATTTT. As protein: CASSPPTGRNQPQHF.

The genes are TRBV7-2 and TRBJ2-1, with D possibly being TRBD2 (6 bases). V lost 3 bases and J 5 bases, leaving 11 bases between the germline ends. This CDR3 is built from 14 residues. Germline V gives CDR1 SGHTA, CDR2 FQGNSA. DNA for the CDR3: TGTGCCAGCAGCTTCCCGGGACTTGACAATGAGCAGTTCTTC. It is translated as CASSFPGLDNEQFF.

This clone was observed a few times. This chain connects TRBV18 to TRBJ1-6, with a weak D call TRBD1 (5 bases). CDR3 length equals 13 residues. Looked up from germline, CDR1 is KGHSH and CDR2 is LQKENI. With 2 bases removed from V and 8 bases from J, the gap between germline ends came to 7 bases. The CDR3 DNA follows: TGTGCCAGCTCACCATGGGGGGATTCACCCCTCCACTTT. This sequence encodes CASSPWGDSPLHF.

The gene calls are TRBV19 and TRBJ1-5, with TRBD1 as a possible D gene (5 bases). CDR1 and CDR2 (germline): LNHDA, SQIVND (reference sequence). This CDR3 has 15 amino acids. V lost 7 bases and J 7 bases, leaving 20 bases between the germline ends. The CDR3 sequence is CASTARVQGTQPQHF. The CDR3 bases are TGTGCCAGTACCGCCCGGGTCCAGGGTACCCAGCCCCAGCATTTT.

This rearrangement joins TRBV5-6 to TRBJ2-7, with a weak D call TRBD1 (6 bases). V lost 4 bases, J lost 0 bases, and 14 bases lay in between. Per germline, CDR1 SGHDT and CDR2 YYEEEE. This CDR3 is built from 15 residues. DNA of the CDR3: TGTGCCAGCAGCAACCACAGGGACCCCTCCTACGAGCAGTACTTC. Protein sequence: CASSNHRDPSYEQYF.

The V gene is TRBV4-3, the J gene TRBJ1-2, with TRBD1 as a possible D gene (6 bases). Per the germline V gene, CDR1 is LGHNA and CDR2 is YSLEER. V shed 4 bases and J shed 7 bases, with 19 bases lying between them. CDR3 length: 15 amino acids. CDR3 DNA sequence: TGCGCCAGCAGCCCCCTCGGGGCAGGGGAGGGTGGCTACACCTTC. Its translation is CASSPLGAGEGGYTF.

The V call is TRBV12-3 or TRBV12-4, the J call TRBJ2-1; possible D gene TRBD2, 5 bases. The CDR3 sequence is 13 residues long. Deletions cut 2 bases from V and 15 bases from J, with 17 bases between. The CDR3 DNA is TGTGCCAGCAGTTTATTTTCACCGAGGGTCCCGTTCTTC. This translates into CASSLFSPRVPFF.

J is TRBJ1-1 and V is TRBV28; 8 positions match TRBD1. With V trimmed by 3 bases and J by 5 bases, 5 bases remained unmatched. CDR1 MDHEN and CDR2 SYDVKM come from the germline V gene. The CDR3 has 14 residues. CDR3 nucleotides: TGTGCCAGCAGTTTCTCAGGGGGCTGGACTGAAGCTTTCTTT. This sequence encodes CASSFSGGWTEAFF.

The chain links TRBV5-1 to TRBJ1-4; 8 positions match TRBD1. The CDR3 totals 15 residues. Trimming cost V 2 bases and J 3 bases; bases outside gene matches: 3. From germline, CDR1 is SGHRS and CDR2 YFSETQ. Written as DNA, the CDR3 is TGCGCCAGCAGCTTAAACAGGGGGGCTAATGAAAAACTGTTTTTT. It codes for CASSLNRGANEKLFF.

This chain links TRBV5-1 with TRBJ2-2; 7 nucleotides align to TRBD1. V was pared by 5 bases and J by 5 bases, with 6 bases of the junction left unmatched. The length of the CDR3 is 14 residues. Germline values: CDR1 SGHRS, CDR2 YFSETQ. This chain's CDR3 is CASSREGATGELFF. Here the CDR3 DNA reads TGCGCCAGCAGTCGTGAGGGGGCTACCGGGGAGCTGTTTTTT.

Only one count was recorded for this clone. V is TRBV28 and J is TRBJ1-2, with 10 positions matching TRBD1. V shed 5 bases and J 4 bases; nucleotides not matched to a gene: 4. This CDR3 contains 14 residues. Germline V CDR1 and CDR2: MDHEN, SYDVKM. The CDR3 bases are TGTGCCAGCAGTGTCGGGACAGGGGCCTATGGCTACACCTTC. Translated: CASSVGTGAYGYTF.

The chain carries TRBV14 and TRBJ1-1; D is possibly TRBD1 (5 bases). V was clipped by 3 bases and J by 4 bases, with 9 bases between them. CDR1 is SGHDN, CDR2 FVKESK, per germline. The CDR3 spans 13 residues. CDR3 nucleotide sequence: TGTGCCAGCAGCCAGGGACTAATCACTGAAGCTTTCTTT. Protein: CASSQGLITEAFF.

The genes are TRBV25-1 and TRBJ2-3, with TRBD2 as a possible D gene (6 bases). This CDR3 has 15 amino acids. Trimming removed 6 bases at V and 6 bases at J, with 19 bases between. In germline, CDR1 is MGHDK, CDR2 SYGVNS. The CDR3 sequence: CASSTRREGRDTQYF. The CDR3 DNA reads TGTGCCAGCAGCACTCGCAGGGAAGGGAGGGATACGCAGTATTTT.

The chain carries TRBV9 and TRBJ2-7; possible D gene TRBD1, 6 bases. The CDR3 length is 14 residues. Trimming left V 0 bases short and J 3 bases short, with 10 bases between. Germline V lookup: CDR1 SGDLS, CDR2 YYNGEE. The CDR3: CASSVAGGFYEQYF. In DNA form, the CDR3 reads TGTGCCAGCAGCGTAGCTGGGGGCTTCTACGAGCAGTACTTC.

This clone occurred a few times. CDR3 region: CASSNSGGATDTQYF. DNA of the CDR3: TGTGCCAGCAGTAATAGCGGGGGGGCGACAGATACGCAGTATTTT. The chain recombines TRBV6-5 with TRBJ2-3; TRBD2 matches 11 bases. The CDR3 is made up of 15 amino acids. The V and J ends lost 5 bases and 3 bases, in that order; junction bases with no gene match: 4. The germline V gene has CDR1 MNHEY and CDR2 SVGAGI.

The V and J genes are TRBV27 and TRBJ1-5; 12 positions agree with TRBD1. V shed 5 bases and J 1 base; nucleotides not matched to a gene: 15. Germline lookup yields CDR1 MNHEY and CDR2 SMNVEV (reference sequence). The length of the CDR3 is 20 residues. The CDR3 protein is CASSQIPPGQGAISNQPQHF. In DNA form, the CDR3 reads TGTGCCAGCAGTCAGATACCACCGGGACAGGGGGCCATAAGCAATCAGCCCCAGCATTTT.

This sequence joins TRBV5-1 and TRBJ2-7; no firm D call. CDR1 and CDR2 from the germline V gene are SGHRS and YFSETQ. CDR3 length: 13 amino acids. V gave up 1 base and J gave up 1 base, with 6 bases separating them. The DNA of the CDR3 is TGCGCCAGCAGCTTGTACATTTCCTACGAGCAGTACTTC. This codes for CASSLYISYEQYF. The variable domain in full, completed from reference TRBV5-1 and TRBJ2-7, reads KAGVTQTPRYLIKTRGQQVTLSCSPISGHRSVSWYQQTPGQGLQFLFEYFSETQRNKGNFPGRFSGRQFSNSRSEMNVSTLELGDSALYLCASSLYISYEQYFGPGTRLTVT.

Of note for this clone: At the DNA level, this CDR3 is encoded by other sequences in the same sample as well. The chain uses TRBV18 and TRBJ2-2, with 9 bases fitting TRBD1. The junction had 3 bases not matched to a gene; V was cut back by 3 bases and J by 4 bases. Germline V gives CDR1 KGHSH, CDR2 LQKENI. The CDR3 is made up of 15 amino acids. The CDR3 DNA is TGTGCCAGCTCACCCGGGACAGGGTCCACCGGGGAGCTGTTTTTT. Residues: CASSPGTGSTGELFF.

Comments on this clone: Different DNA sequences within this sample yield the same CDR3. The chain carries TRBV28 and TRBJ1-2; no clear D. Germline V gene data show CDR1 as MDHEN and CDR2 as SYDVKM. Trimming cost V 2 bases and J 0 bases, with 10 bases left between them. The CDR3 is made up of 15 amino acids. The CDR3 here is CASSLGAGPNYGYTF. As DNA, the CDR3 is TGTGCCAGCAGTTTAGGTGCGGGTCCTAACTATGGCTACACCTTC.

This chain joins TRBV7-2 and TRBJ2-5, with 9 nucleotides matching TRBD2. The germline V gene has CDR1 SGHTA and CDR2 FQGNSA. With 1 base clipped from V and 5 bases from J, the junction kept 5 bases outside the gene matches. There are 15 residues in the CDR3. CDR3 in DNA: TGTGCCAGCAGCTTAGGCCCCGGGACTAGCGAGACCCAGTACTTC. Translated: CASSLGPGTSETQYF.

Only a few counts were recorded for this clone. This CDR3 reads CASSEGRQGFQPQHF. In nucleotides, the CDR3 is TGTGCCAGCAGCGAAGGACGACAGGGTTTTCAGCCCCAGCATTTT. The chain couples TRBV7-8 to TRBJ1-5, with TRBD1 matching 7 bases. The V and J ends lost 5 bases and 6 bases, in that order; junction bases with no gene match: 10. Germline V gene data show CDR1 as SGHVS and CDR2 as FQNEAQ. The CDR3 spans 15 residues.

The chain uses TRBV18 and TRBJ1-6; no clear D gene. This CDR3 has 16 residues. CDR1 and CDR2 from the germline V gene are KGHSH and LQKENI. V lost 1 base and J 2 bases, leaving 9 bases between the germline ends. The CDR3 DNA sequence: TGTGCCAGCTCACCACTTGATCAGGCCTATAATTCACCCCTCCACTTT. This encodes CASSPLDQAYNSPLHF.

V gene TRBV19 combines with J gene TRBJ1-6, with D possibly matching TRBD1 (6 bases). Germline lookup yields CDR1 LNHDA and CDR2 SQIVND (reference sequence). The CDR3 length is 15 residues. The ends were cut back, 11 bases at V and 13 bases at J, with 27 bases in the middle. The CDR3 sequence: CASGEDRTIVSPLHF. DNA of the CDR3: TGTGCCTCTGGAGAGGACAGAACCATAGTTTCCCCCCTCCACTTT.

The chain carries TRBV10-3 and TRBJ1-4; a possible D gene is TRBD1 (5 bases). CDR3 length equals 16 residues. Per the germline V gene, CDR1 is ENHRY and CDR2 is SYGVKD. V lost 2 bases and J 4 bases, leaving 14 bases between the germline ends. CDR3 region: CAISEDQGALNEKLFF. The DNA of the CDR3 is TGTGCCATCAGTGAGGATCAAGGGGCCCTTAATGAAAAACTGTTTTTT.

This clone occurred once. The chain has TRBV5-1 and TRBJ2-7, with D possibly TRBD1 on 6 matching bases. The CDR3 loop spans 14 amino acids. CDR1 is SGHRS and CDR2 is YFSETQ in the germline V gene. The V and J ends lost 3 bases and 2 bases respectively, with 12 bases between them. CDR3 nucleotides: TGCGCCAGCAGCTCGCCCCGGGACACCTACGAGCAGTACTTC. Translated, it gives CASSSPRDTYEQYF. The full variable domain, in which reference TRBV5-1 and TRBJ2-7 provide the parts outside the CDR3, is KAGVTQTPRYLIKTRGQQVTLSCSPISGHRSVSWYQQTPGQGLQFLFEYFSETQRNKGNFPGRFSGRQFSNSRSEMNVSTLELGDSALYLCASSSPRDTYEQYFGPGTRLTVT.